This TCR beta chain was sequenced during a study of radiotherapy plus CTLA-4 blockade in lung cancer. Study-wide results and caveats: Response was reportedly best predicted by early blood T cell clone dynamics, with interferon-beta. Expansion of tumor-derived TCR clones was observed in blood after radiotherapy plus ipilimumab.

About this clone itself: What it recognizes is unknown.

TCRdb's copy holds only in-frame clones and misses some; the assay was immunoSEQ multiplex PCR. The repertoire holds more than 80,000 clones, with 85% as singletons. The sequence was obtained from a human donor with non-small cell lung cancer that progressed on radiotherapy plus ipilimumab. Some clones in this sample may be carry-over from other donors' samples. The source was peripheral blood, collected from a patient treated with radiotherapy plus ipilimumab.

This chain's CDR3 is CASSDQTWKNTEAFF. Here the CDR3 DNA reads TGTGCCAGCAGTGACCAAACATGGAAGAACACTGAAGCTTTCTTT. This sequence joins TRBV6-6 and TRBJ1-1; D unresolved. The CDR3 length is 15 residues. V lost 5 bases to trimming and J lost 1 base, with 14 bases between them. Per the germline V gene, CDR1 is MNHNY and CDR2 is SVGAGI (reference sequence).